Listed here are 5 T cell receptor beta chains from one sample, sequenced in a study of blood T cell repertoires in COVID-19. Profiled with immunoSEQ multiplex PCR; TCRdb holds only in-frame clones, not every one. The table lists about 150,000 clones, around 87% of them singletons. The sample comprised peripheral blood. The receptors were sampled from a man aged 55 to 70 with COVID-19, enrolled during active disease.

The chain links TRBV7-2 to TRBJ2-5; D not certain. V lost 1 base and J lost 2, with 8 bases in between. Germline V gene sequence: CDR1 SGHTA, CDR2 FQGNSA. This CDR3 region has 14 residues. The CDR3 sequence is CASSLVRAQETQYF. CDR3 nucleotides: TGTGCCAGCAGCTTAGTTCGAGCGCAAGAGACCCAGTACTTC.

V usage is TRBV30 and J usage is TRBJ1-2; 10 bases agree with TRBD1. The CDR3 has 13 amino acids. Germline V gene sequence: CDR1 GTSNPN, CDR2 SVGIG (reference sequence). J was trimmed by 4 bases and V by 6 bases; bases with no gene match: 5. CDR3 nucleotide sequence: TGTGCCTGTTACGGGACAGGGGCCTATGGCTACACCTTC. It specifies CACYGTGAYGYTF.

The rearrangement uses TRBV7-2 and TRBJ1-5, with D possibly matching TRBD1 (6 bases). Per germline, CDR1 SGHTA and CDR2 FQGNSA. There are 17 residues in the CDR3. V was trimmed by 5 bases and J by 6 bases, leaving 23 bases between them. The DNA for the CDR3 is TGTGCCAGCAGCCCAGTGGGGGGGGCGCGAAGTAGTCAGCCCCAGCATTTT. It codes for CASSPVGGARSSQPQHF.

The rearrangement joins TRBV7-2 to TRBJ1-5; no definite D call. With 2 bases removed from V and 9 bases from J, the gap between germline ends came to 14 bases. Germline-derived CDR1 and CDR2 are SGHTA and FQGNSA. The CDR3 contains 14 residues. The CDR3 DNA sequence: TGTGCCAGCAGCTTAATAATGACGGGAGGGCCCCAGCATTTT. Translation gives CASSLIMTGGPQHF.

This clone occurred once. This chain connects TRBV3-1 (or the pseudogene TRBV3-2) to TRBJ2-3; D gene uncertain. The CDR3 spans 14 residues. Germline V gene data show CDR1 as LGHDT and CDR2 as YNNKEL (reference sequence). V lost 4 bases to trimming and J lost 0 bases, with 8 bases between them. CDR3: CASSPVVSTDTQYF. DNA for the CDR3: TGTGCCAGCAGCCCAGTGGTTAGCACAGATACGCAGTATTTT.